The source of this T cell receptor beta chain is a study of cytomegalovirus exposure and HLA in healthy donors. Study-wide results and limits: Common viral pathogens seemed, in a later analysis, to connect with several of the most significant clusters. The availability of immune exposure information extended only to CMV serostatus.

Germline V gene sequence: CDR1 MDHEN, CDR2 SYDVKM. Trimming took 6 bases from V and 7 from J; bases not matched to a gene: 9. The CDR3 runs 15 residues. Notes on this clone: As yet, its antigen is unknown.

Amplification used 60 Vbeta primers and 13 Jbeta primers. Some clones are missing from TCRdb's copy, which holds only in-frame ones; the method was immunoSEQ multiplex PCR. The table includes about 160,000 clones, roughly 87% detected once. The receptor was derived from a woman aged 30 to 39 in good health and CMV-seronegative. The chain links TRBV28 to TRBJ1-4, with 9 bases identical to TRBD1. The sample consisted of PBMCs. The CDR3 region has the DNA TGTGCCAGCAGGACCCGGGACAGGGCTCGTGAAAAACTGTTTTTT. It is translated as CASRTRDRAREKLFF.